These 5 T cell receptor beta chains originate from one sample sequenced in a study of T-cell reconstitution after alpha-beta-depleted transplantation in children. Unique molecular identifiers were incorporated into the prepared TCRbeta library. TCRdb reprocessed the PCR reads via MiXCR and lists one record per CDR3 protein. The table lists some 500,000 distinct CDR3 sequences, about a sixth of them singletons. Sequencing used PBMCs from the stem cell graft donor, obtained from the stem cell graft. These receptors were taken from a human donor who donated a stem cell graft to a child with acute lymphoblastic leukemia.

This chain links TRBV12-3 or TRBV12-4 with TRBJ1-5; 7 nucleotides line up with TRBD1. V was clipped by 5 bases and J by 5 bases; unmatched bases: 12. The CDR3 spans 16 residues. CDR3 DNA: TGTGCCAGCAGTCGTGCCACGGACAGGCCGCATCAGCCCCAGCATTTT. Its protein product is CASSRATDRPHQPQHF.

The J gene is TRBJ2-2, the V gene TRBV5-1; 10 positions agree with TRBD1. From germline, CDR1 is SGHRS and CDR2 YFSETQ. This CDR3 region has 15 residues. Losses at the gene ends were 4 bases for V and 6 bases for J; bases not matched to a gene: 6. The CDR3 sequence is CASSPGQGIAGELFF. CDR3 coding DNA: TGCGCCAGCAGCCCGGGACAGGGGATAGCCGGGGAGCTGTTTTTT.

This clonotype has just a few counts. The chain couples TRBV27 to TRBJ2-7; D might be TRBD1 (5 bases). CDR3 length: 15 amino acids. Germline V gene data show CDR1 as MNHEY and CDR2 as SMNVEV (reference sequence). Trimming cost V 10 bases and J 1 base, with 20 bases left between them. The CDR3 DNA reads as TGTGCCACCTCCAGTCCCCAGGGCATGTCCTACGAGCAGTACTTC. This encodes CATSSPQGMSYEQYF.

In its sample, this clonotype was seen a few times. The CDR3 protein is CASSLDSFATNEKLFF. The CDR3 nucleotides read TGCGCCAGCAGCTTGGACAGCTTTGCAACTAATGAAAAACTGTTTTTT. V usage is TRBV5-1 and J usage is TRBJ1-4, with D unresolved. Germline V gene lookup returns CDR1 SGHRS and CDR2 YFSETQ. Trimming shortened V by 0 bases and J by 0 bases, and 9 bases separated the two germline ends. The CDR3 contains 16 residues.

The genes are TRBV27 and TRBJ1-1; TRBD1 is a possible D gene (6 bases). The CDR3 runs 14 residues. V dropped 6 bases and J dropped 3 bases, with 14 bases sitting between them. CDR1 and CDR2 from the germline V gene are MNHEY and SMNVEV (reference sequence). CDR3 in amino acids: CASSVGGSYTEAFF. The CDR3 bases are TGTGCCAGCAGCGTAGGGGGAAGCTACACTGAAGCTTTCTTT.